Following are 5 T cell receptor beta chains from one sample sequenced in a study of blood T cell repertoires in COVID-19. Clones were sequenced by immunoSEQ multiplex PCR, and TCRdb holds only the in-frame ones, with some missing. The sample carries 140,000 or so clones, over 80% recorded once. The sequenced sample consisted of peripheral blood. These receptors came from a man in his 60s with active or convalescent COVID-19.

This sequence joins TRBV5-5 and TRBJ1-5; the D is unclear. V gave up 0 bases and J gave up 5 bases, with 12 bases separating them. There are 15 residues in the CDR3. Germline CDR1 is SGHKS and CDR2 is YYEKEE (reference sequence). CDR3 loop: CASSLAGEGYQPQHF. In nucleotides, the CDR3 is TGTGCCAGCAGCTTGGCCGGAGAGGGTTATCAGCCCCAGCATTTT.

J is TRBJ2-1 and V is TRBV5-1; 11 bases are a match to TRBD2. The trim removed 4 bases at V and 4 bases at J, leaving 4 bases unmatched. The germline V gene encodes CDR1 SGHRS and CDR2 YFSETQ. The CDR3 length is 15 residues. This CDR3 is CASSKLAGAYNEQFF. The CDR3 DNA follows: TGCGCCAGCAGCAAACTAGCGGGAGCGTACAATGAGCAGTTCTTC.

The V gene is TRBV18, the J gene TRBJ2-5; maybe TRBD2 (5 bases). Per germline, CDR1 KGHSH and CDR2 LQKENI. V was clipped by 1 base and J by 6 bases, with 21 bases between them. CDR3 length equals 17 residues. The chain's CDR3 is CASSPLTGELVRKTQYF. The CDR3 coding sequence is TGTGCCAGCTCACCACTTACCGGTGAACTAGTGCGGAAGACCCAGTACTTC.

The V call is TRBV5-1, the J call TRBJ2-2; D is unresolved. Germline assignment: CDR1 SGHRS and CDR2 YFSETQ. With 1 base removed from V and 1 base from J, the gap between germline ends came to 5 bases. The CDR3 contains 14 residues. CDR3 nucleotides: TGCGCCAGCAGCTTGACAGTGAACACCGGGGAGCTGTTTTTT. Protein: CASSLTVNTGELFF.

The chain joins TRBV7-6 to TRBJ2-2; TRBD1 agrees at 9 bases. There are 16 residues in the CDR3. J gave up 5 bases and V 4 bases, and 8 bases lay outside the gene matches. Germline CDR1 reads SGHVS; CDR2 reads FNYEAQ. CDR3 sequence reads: CASSSWGTGMTGELFF. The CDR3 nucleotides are TGTGCCAGCAGCTCTTGGGGGACAGGGATGACCGGGGAGCTGTTTTTT.